The 24 T cell receptor beta chains presented below share a single source sample, sequenced in a study of response to subunit inactivated influenza vaccine. In TCRdb, the RT-PCR reads were re-called with MiXCR into one record per CDR3 protein. The sample contains hundreds of thousands of distinct CDR3 sequences, 11% of which appear only once. These data were also filed under a second study, of T cells expressing NK-cell markers. Turning to that study: Generation of TCR beta cDNA was performed by 5'RACE template switching incorporating UMIs.

Here the sequenced sample was PBMCs from blood, taken on the day of vaccination. Every receptor here comes from a man in his fifties who received an inactivated influenza vaccine.

The genes are TRBV6-5 and TRBJ2-5; weak D call: TRBD1 (5 bases). Germline values: CDR1 MNHEY, CDR2 SVGAGI. V shed 2 bases and J shed 2 bases, with 12 bases lying between them. This CDR3 comprises 15 residues. CDR3 in amino acids: CASSYVRQGQETQYF. The CDR3 DNA is TGTGCCAGCAGTTACGTTAGGCAGGGACAAGAGACCCAGTACTTC.

This clonotype was seen a few times. V gene TRBV5-1 combines with J gene TRBJ2-1; weak D call: TRBD2 (6 bases). CDR3 length: 15 amino acids. V was pared by 0 bases and J by 6 bases, with 13 bases between. The germline gives CDR1 SGHRS, CDR2 YFSETQ. Written as DNA, the CDR3 is TGCGCCAGCAGCTTGGCGACTAGTTTATCCAATGAGCAGTTCTTC. Translated: CASSLATSLSNEQFF.

The chain combines TRBV27 with TRBJ2-1; D might be TRBD1 or TRBD2, each matching 6 bases. V was cut by 2 bases and J by 10 bases, with 12 bases left in between. The V gene's germline CDR1 is MNHEY and CDR2 SMNVEV (reference sequence). The CDR3 consists of 13 residues. The CDR3 sequence is CASSLVRGGEQFF. The CDR3 bases are TGTGCCAGCAGTTTAGTGAGAGGGGGGGAGCAGTTCTTC.

The genes are TRBV4-2 and TRBJ1-2; D remains unclear. The V gene's germline CDR1 is LGHNA and CDR2 YNFKEQ. The CDR3 contains 16 residues. The V end lost 1 base, the J end lost 3 bases, and 15 bases lay between the germline ends. CDR3 nucleotide sequence: TGTGCCAGCAGCCAAGTGGGCCGAGTCTCGGACTATGGCTACACCTTC. It translates to CASSQVGRVSDYGYTF.

The chain links TRBV4-1 to TRBJ2-1; 12 bases align to TRBD1. The CDR3 is made up of 17 amino acids. Germline lookup yields CDR1 MGHRA and CDR2 YSYEKL. V lost 6 bases to trimming and J lost 7 bases; unmatched junction nucleotides: 13. DNA of the CDR3: TGCGCCAGCAGTTATCCGTGGGGACAGGGGGCAAGGAATGAGCAGTTCTTC. Translating it yields CASSYPWGQGARNEQFF.

This clonotype has at least ten counts. The rearrangement links TRBV28 to TRBJ1-5; D remains unclear. The CDR3 has 15 amino acids. Germline V gene data show CDR1 as MDHEN and CDR2 as SYDVKM. V was pared by 4 bases and J by 4 bases, with 14 bases between. CDR3 DNA: TGTGCCAGCAGTTCGAACTCCTTTCTAAATCAGCCCCAGCATTTT. Translation gives CASSSNSFLNQPQHF.

This clonotype turned up a few times. V and J are TRBV7-2 and TRBJ1-6; D remains unclear. Germline CDR1 is SGHTA and CDR2 is FQGNSA. V shed 1 base and J shed 7 bases, with 11 bases lying between them. This CDR3 contains 15 residues. The CDR3 region is CASSLGGRNNSPLHF. CDR3 nucleotide sequence: TGTGCCAGCAGCTTAGGCGGGAGGAACAATTCACCCCTCCACTTT. Supplemented by reference TRBV7-2 and TRBJ1-6, the full variable domain reads GAGVSQSPSNKVTEKGKDVELRCDPISGHTALYWYRQSLGQGLEFLIYFQGNSAPDKSGLPSDRFSAERTGGSVSTLTIQRTQQEDSAVYLCASSLGGRNNSPLHFGNGTRLTVT.

This clonotype was observed a few times. The rearrangement joins TRBV5-1 to TRBJ2-7; tentatively, D is TRBD1 (7 bases). From germline, CDR1 is SGHRS and CDR2 YFSETQ. The CDR3 is 14 amino acids. Trimming stripped 4 bases from V and 4 bases from J, with 15 bases between. As DNA, the CDR3 is TGCGCCAGCAGCCCGCGGGACAGTGGATACGAGCAGTACTTC. It codes for CASSPRDSGYEQYF.

The chain carries TRBV29-1 and TRBJ1-1; a possible D gene is TRBD1 (6 bases). Germline-derived CDR1 and CDR2 are SQVTM and ANQGSEA. The CDR3 loop spans 15 amino acids. Trimming shortened V by 4 bases and J by 0 bases, and 15 bases separated the two germline ends. The CDR3 loop is CSVGFTGNLNTEAFF. CDR3 sequence (DNA): TGCAGCGTTGGGTTTACAGGGAATCTGAACACTGAAGCTTTCTTT.

This clonotype was counted between two and nine times. V gene TRBV7-2 combines with J gene TRBJ1-5, with 11 bases aligning to TRBD1. CDR3 size: 15 residues. CDR1 is SGHTA and CDR2 is FQGNSA in the germline V gene. V was pared by 5 bases and J by 6 bases, with 6 bases of the junction left unmatched. In DNA, the CDR3 is TGTGCCAGCAGCACCTGGACAGGGGGCAGTCAGCCCCAGCATTTT. Translated: CASSTWTGGSQPQHF.

Only a few counts were recorded for this clonotype. The rearrangement links TRBV4-3 to TRBJ2-7; TRBD2 agrees at 7 bases. The CDR3 length is 15 residues. Per germline, CDR1 LGHNA and CDR2 YSLEER. V was pared by 1 base and J by 0 bases, with 3 bases of the junction left unmatched. The CDR3 spells CASSQVPGGSYEQYF. Written as DNA, the CDR3 is TGCGCCAGCAGCCAAGTTCCGGGAGGCTCCTACGAGCAGTACTTC.

This clonotype was seen many times. The chain recombines TRBV12-3 or TRBV12-4 with TRBJ1-5, with 9 bases fitting TRBD1. Losses at the gene ends were 5 bases for V and 7 bases for J; bases not matched to a gene: 6. This CDR3 contains 14 residues. The DNA for the CDR3 is TGTGCCAGCAGTCCGGGACAGGGTGGCCAGCCCCAGCATTTT. Residues: CASSPGQGGQPQHF.

The CDR3 loop reads CSVVGTAGVETQYF. The DNA for the CDR3 is TGCAGCGTCGTGGGCACGGCGGGAGTAGAGACCCAGTACTTC. The chain recombines TRBV29-1 with TRBJ2-5, with 7 positions matching TRBD2. Germline-derived CDR1 and CDR2 are SQVTM and ANQGSEA. The CDR3 is made up of 14 amino acids. V gave up 6 bases and J gave up 4 bases; unmatched junction bases: 11.

The rearrangement joins TRBV20-1 to TRBJ2-7; 8 positions agree with TRBD2. Germline V lookup: CDR1 DFQATT, CDR2 SNEGSKA (reference sequence). There are 13 residues in the CDR3. Germline trimming cut 3 bases from V and 3 bases from J; bases unmatched to any gene: 4. The DNA of the CDR3 is TGCAGTGCTAGGGGCGGGAGGAGCTACGAGCAGTACTTC. This translates into CSARGGRSYEQYF.

The chain recombines TRBV20-1 with TRBJ2-1; either TRBD1 or TRBD2 may fit D (5 bases each). CDR1 is DFQATT and CDR2 is SNEGSKA in the germline V gene (reference sequence). This CDR3 is 16 amino acids long. V dropped 0 bases and J dropped 3 bases, with 15 bases sitting between them. The CDR3 region has the DNA TGCAGTGCTAGAGATGCCGGGGCATGGGGCTACAATGAGCAGTTCTTC. Protein sequence: CSARDAGAWGYNEQFF.

This chain uses TRBV20-1 with TRBJ2-3; D unclear. With 3 bases removed from V and 2 bases from J, the gap between germline ends came to 12 bases. Germline V lookup: CDR1 DFQATT, CDR2 SNEGSKA (reference sequence). The CDR3 spans 14 residues. CDR3 residues: CSASSRTLTDTQYF. The CDR3 nucleotides are TGCAGTGCTAGTTCGCGGACCCTCACAGATACGCAGTATTTT.

V and J are TRBV14 and TRBJ2-1; D unresolved. The CDR3 is made up of 17 amino acids. With 1 base removed from V and 8 bases from J, the gap between germline ends came to 21 bases. Germline assignment: CDR1 SGHDN and CDR2 FVKESK. The CDR3 is CASSQVRGGWIGDEQFF. In DNA form, the CDR3 reads TGTGCCAGCAGCCAAGTAAGAGGTGGTTGGATAGGCGATGAGCAGTTCTTC.

The CDR3 is CASSTLAGGGSNEQFF. DNA of the CDR3: TGTGCCAGCAGCACGCTAGCGGGAGGCGGGTCCAATGAGCAGTTCTTC. The chain joins TRBV27 to TRBJ2-1; 11 positions match TRBD2. Germline lookup yields CDR1 MNHEY and CDR2 SMNVEV (reference sequence). V trimming: 6 bases; J trimming: 6 bases; junction bases outside the gene matches: 10. The length of the CDR3 is 16 residues.

This clonotype occurred a few times. This chain uses TRBV29-1 with TRBJ2-5; 14 bases are shared with TRBD2. The CDR3 loop spans 17 amino acids. Germline-derived CDR1 and CDR2 are SQVTM and ANQGSEA. Losses at the gene ends were 1 base for V and 2 bases for J; bases not matched to a gene: 6. CDR3 bases: TGCAGCGTTGAAGTTGGACTAGCGGGGGGCATACAAGAGACCCAGTACTTC. It is translated as CSVEVGLAGGIQETQYF.

V usage is TRBV5-1 and J usage is TRBJ2-1; no clear D gene. CDR1 SGHRS and CDR2 YFSETQ come from the germline V gene. The CDR3 is 15 amino acids. V was trimmed by 4 bases and J by 0 bases, leaving 11 bases between them. The CDR3 loop is CASSPRMSSYNEQFF. The CDR3 DNA sequence: TGCGCCAGCAGCCCAAGAATGAGCTCCTACAATGAGCAGTTCTTC.

This clonotype was observed a few times. The rearrangement uses TRBV28 and TRBJ2-1; D is ambiguous. Germline V CDR1 and CDR2: MDHEN, SYDVKM. Trimming shortened V by 6 bases and J by 9 bases, and 12 bases separated the two germline ends. The CDR3 contains 12 residues. CDR3 residues: CASRGRWGEQFF. CDR3 nucleotide sequence: TGTGCCAGCAGGGGAAGATGGGGTGAGCAGTTCTTC. The variable domain in full, completed from reference TRBV28 and TRBJ2-1, reads DVKVTQSSRYLVKRTGEKVFLECVQDMDHENMFWYRQDPGLGLRLIYFSYDVKMKEKGDIPEGYSVSREKKERFSLILESASTNQTSMYLCASRGRWGEQFFGPGTRLTVL.

This clonotype was found many times. The chain is built from TRBV4-2 and TRBJ2-5; D might be TRBD2 (6 bases). Germline V gene lookup returns CDR1 LGHNA and CDR2 YNFKEQ. The CDR3 length is 16 residues. V lost 0 bases and J 2 bases, leaving 13 bases between the germline ends. CDR3 DNA sequence: TGTGCCAGCAGCCAAGAAGAGGGGACTCTTCAAGAGACCCAGTACTTC. Translation: CASSQEEGTLQETQYF.

The J gene is TRBJ2-1, the V gene TRBV4-2; unclear D gene. The CDR3 has 14 residues. V lost 1 base and J lost 9, with 13 bases in between. CDR1 is LGHNA and CDR2 is YNFKEQ in the germline V gene. CDR3 coding DNA: TGTGCCAGCAGCCAAGTTGGAGTAGGGCGTGAGCAGTTCTTC. This gives the protein CASSQVGVGREQFF.

This clonotype occurred a few times. The chain is built from TRBV7-2 and TRBJ2-1; 9 nucleotides match TRBD2. CDR1 and CDR2 (germline): SGHTA, FQGNSA. V shed 5 bases, J shed 0 bases, and the junction held 5 bases outside the gene matches. The CDR3 totals 16 residues. The CDR3 loop is CASSETSGHSYNEQFF. The CDR3 DNA reads TGTGCCAGCAGCGAAACTAGCGGGCACTCCTACAATGAGCAGTTCTTC.